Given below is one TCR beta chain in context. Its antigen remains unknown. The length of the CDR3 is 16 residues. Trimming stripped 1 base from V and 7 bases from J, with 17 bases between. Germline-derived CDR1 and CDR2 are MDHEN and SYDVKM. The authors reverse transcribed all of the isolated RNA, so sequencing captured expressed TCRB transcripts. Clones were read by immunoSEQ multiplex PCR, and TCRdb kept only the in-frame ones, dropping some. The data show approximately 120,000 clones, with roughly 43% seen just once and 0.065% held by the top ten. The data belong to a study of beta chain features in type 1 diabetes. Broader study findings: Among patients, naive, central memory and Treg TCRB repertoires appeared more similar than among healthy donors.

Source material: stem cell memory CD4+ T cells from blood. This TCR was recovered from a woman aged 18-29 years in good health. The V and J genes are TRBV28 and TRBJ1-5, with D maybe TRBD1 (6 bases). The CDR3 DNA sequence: TGTGCCAGCAGTTTATCGCCGGGGGGCGCAGGGCAGCCCCAGCATTTT. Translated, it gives CASSLSPGGAGQPQHF.